Listed below are T cell receptor beta chains from one sample, sequenced in a study of blood T cell repertoires in COVID-19. The protocol was immunoSEQ multiplex PCR, while the TCRdb copy is restricted to in-frame clones and leaves out a portion. The repertoire holds some 100,000 clones, with around 88% as singletons. Material: peripheral blood. These receptors were obtained from a woman in her 70s with acute or convalescent COVID-19. Both conserved end residues are part of each CDR3. Fields, in order: CDR3 DNA, CDR3 protein, D gene, clone size, J gene, V gene. The D gene is left open where the match is weak. Expanded clones get a size class; other rows say once, few or many, or leave the size out.

TGTGCCAGCAGCGCCAGGCAGGTGGGGGGTGCTTTTAGCTCCTACAATGAGCAGTTCTTC	CASSARQVGGAFSSYNEQFF	-	few	TRBJ2-1	TRBV7-6
TGCGCCAGCAGCTTGGGGCGCCCGGGACTAGCCAGGGACTACGGTAACGAGCAGTACTTC	CASSLGRPGLARDYGNEQYF	TRBD2	-	TRBJ2-7	TRBV5-1
TGTGCCAGCAGCCCACAAGTCAATGACAGGGGGCTTCAGCCCCAGCATTTT	CASSPQVNDRGLQPQHF	TRBD1	-	TRBJ1-5	TRBV5-4
TGTGCCAGTATTGGGACAGTTGAAGCTTTCTTT	CASIGTVEAFF	TRBD1	-	TRBJ1-1	TRBV19
TGTGCCAGCAGTCACGATTCAAGCGGGAGGTTTAACAACGAGCAGTACTTC	CASSHDSSGRFNNEQYF	TRBD2	-	TRBJ2-7	TRBV6-6
TGTGCCAGCAGCTTGTCGAGGGGGGGAACCGAGCAGTACTTC	CASSLSRGGTEQYF	-	once	TRBJ2-7	TRBV5-5
TGTGCCAGCAGCTTAATAGTGTACGAGCAGTACTTC	CASSLIVYEQYF	-	-	TRBJ2-7	TRBV7-9
TGTGCCAGTACCAACAACGAAAACAACTATGGCTACACCTTC	CASTNNENNYGYTF	-	-	TRBJ1-2	TRBV19
TGTGCCAGCAGCGTAGAGGGAGGCAGGGGGGAGCTGTTTTTT	CASSVEGGRGELFF	-	few	TRBJ2-2	TRBV9
TGTGCCAGCATCCATGGAGAGAACACTGAAGCTTTCTTT	CASIHGENTEAFF	-	few	TRBJ1-1	TRBV6-5
TGTGCCAGCAGTCCATCCTACGAGCAGTACTTC	CASSPSYEQYF	-	-	TRBJ2-7	TRBV6-5
TGTGCCTGGAGTACCGGGACAGGGGCTCTGGGGGATAATTCACCCCTCCACTTT	CAWSTGTGALGDNSPLHF	TRBD1	-	TRBJ1-6	TRBV30
TGCGCCAGCAGCCCGGGGACTAGCGGGTACGAGCAGTACTTC	CASSPGTSGYEQYF	TRBD2	-	TRBJ2-7	TRBV5-1
TGTGCCACCAGCAGAGACAGGCTAGCGTATGAGCAGTTCTTC	CATSRDRLAYEQFF	-	-	TRBJ2-1	TRBV15
TGCGCCAGCAGCTTCCGTCAGGGGGTCCAAGAGACCCAGTACTTC	CASSFRQGVQETQYF	TRBD1	-	TRBJ2-5	TRBV5-1
TGCGCCAGCAGACTAGCGGGGGGTACCCCGCAGTACTTC	CASRLAGGTPQYF	TRBD2	-	TRBJ2-7	TRBV4-1
TGCGCCAGCAGCTTTGGGGGTAGCGGGGTCGGGCAGTACTTC	CASSFGGSGVGQYF	TRBD2	-	TRBJ2-7	TRBV5-1
TGTGCCAGCTCACCGCGAGCGGGAGGAATTCAGTACTTC	CASSPRAGGIQYF	TRBD2	-	TRBJ2-4	TRBV18
TGTGCCAGCAGCAACCGGGACAGGGGGGTGAACACTGAAGCTTTCTTT	CASSNRDRGVNTEAFF	TRBD1	few	TRBJ1-1	TRBV7-2
TGTGCCAGCAGTGACTCGTCCGTATCTGGAAACACCATATATTTT	CASSDSSVSGNTIYF	-	once	TRBJ1-3	TRBV6-5
TGTGCCAGCAGCGGAGGACAGGGCAAGTACGAAAAACTGTTTTTT	CASSGGQGKYEKLFF	TRBD1	-	TRBJ1-4	TRBV7-8
TGCGCCAGCAGCTTCCAGACTAGCTCTGATGAGCAGTTCTTC	CASSFQTSSDEQFF	TRBD2	once	TRBJ2-1	TRBV5-1
TGTGCCAGCAGTTTGCAGGAGACCCAGTACTTC	CASSLQETQYF	-	-	TRBJ2-5	TRBV28
TGCGCCAGCAGCGACCCACAGGGGGCAGATACGCAGTATTTT	CASSDPQGADTQYF	TRBD1	-	TRBJ2-3	TRBV5-1
TGCGCCAGCAGCTTGTGGCCCCCGGGACTAGCGAACACCGGGGAGCTGTTTTTT	CASSLWPPGLANTGELFF	TRBD2	-	TRBJ2-2	TRBV5-1
TGTGCCAGCAGCCGGGACAGGGAGCGCGAGCAGTACTTC	CASSRDREREQYF	TRBD1	-	TRBJ2-7	TRBV2
TGCGCCAGCAGCCAACAGGGGTCCTTCGGCAATGAGCAGTTCTTC	CASSQQGSFGNEQFF	-	-	TRBJ2-1	TRBV4-1
TGTGCCAGCAGGGGAGGGCCGACAGATACGCAGTATTTT	CASRGGPTDTQYF	TRBD2	-	TRBJ2-3	TRBV27
TGTGCTAGCAGCCTCGGACTAGCGGGTGATACGCAGTATTTT	CASSLGLAGDTQYF	TRBD2	-	TRBJ2-3	TRBV7-7
TGTGCCAGCAGCCAAGTAGGGGCACCAAGCACAGATACGCAGTATTTT	CASSQVGAPSTDTQYF	-	-	TRBJ2-3	TRBV4-2
TGTGCCACCAGCGAGGAACGGGCTGGGGCCAACGTCCTGACTTTC	CATSEERAGANVLTF	-	-	TRBJ2-6	TRBV24-1
TGTGCCAGCAGCCCTCCTTGGCGGAGATATGAGCAGTTCTTC	CASSPPWRRYEQFF	-	once	TRBJ2-1	TRBV5-5
TGTGCCAGCAGTCAGTCTCGCGGTCAGCCCCAGCATTTT	CASSQSRGQPQHF	-	-	TRBJ1-5	TRBV6-5
TGTGCCAGCAGCCTTTCGGGACTGCTCCTCGGCACAGATACGCAGTATTTT	CASSLSGLLLGTDTQYF	-	-	TRBJ2-3	TRBV9
TGTGCCAGCAGCTCATTTCAGGGGGCGGCCCATGAAAAACTGTTTTTT	CASSSFQGAAHEKLFF	TRBD1	few	TRBJ1-4	TRBV7-8
TGTGCCAGCAGTCTTGGGGGGGACACCGGGGAGCTGTTTTTT	CASSLGGDTGELFF	TRBD2	-	TRBJ2-2	TRBV2
TGTGCCAGCAGACGGCGGGACGGGGTCTACGAGCAGTACTTC	CASRRRDGVYEQYF	-	-	TRBJ2-7	TRBV5-6
TGTGCCAGCTCACCAAGACAGGCCGGTTCGAACACCGGGGAGCTGTTTTTT	CASSPRQAGSNTGELFF	-	-	TRBJ2-2	TRBV18
TGTGCCAGCAGTGAAACACAGGGGGCGCACGGCTACACCTTC	CASSETQGAHGYTF	TRBD1	-	TRBJ1-2	TRBV6-1
TGTGCCAGCAGCGCGCCGACCGGGACTAGTCTTTACGAGCAGTACTTC	CASSAPTGTSLYEQYF	TRBD2	-	TRBJ2-7	TRBV5-4
TGTGCCAATACCGGGACAGGGACACCTAACTATGGCTACACCTTC	CANTGTGTPNYGYTF	TRBD1	-	TRBJ1-2	TRBV6-5
TGTGCCAGCAGCCAAGCAGGGGCAGGGAGGGTCATGGGGGAGCAGTACTTC	CASSQAGAGRVMGEQYF	-	-	TRBJ2-7	TRBV3-1/TRBV3-2
TGTGCAGAGACAGGGGCGAGCACTGAAGCTTTCTTT	CAETGASTEAFF	TRBD1	-	TRBJ1-1	TRBV2
TGTGCCAGCAGCTGGAGGGGGGGCACTGAAGCTTTCTTT	CASSWRGGTEAFF	-	-	TRBJ1-1	TRBV6-5
TGCGCCAGCAGCTTGGGACAGTTAGCCCGCGGCGAGCAGTACTTC	CASSLGQLARGEQYF	-	-	TRBJ2-7	TRBV5-1
TGTGCCAGCAGTGAAGACAGACAAGAGACCCAGTACTTC	CASSEDRQETQYF	-	few	TRBJ2-5	TRBV2
TGCGCCAGCAGCTTGGAGGGAGCTACCTACGAGCAGTACTTC	CASSLEGATYEQYF	-	-	TRBJ2-7	TRBV5-1
TGTGCCAGCAGCGTAGCGGTCCGGGGAGGATTCGCAGATACGCAGTATTTT	CASSVAVRGGFADTQYF	-	-	TRBJ2-3	TRBV9
TGCAGTGCTAGTGAGGGGGGGTTTGATTCACCCCTCCACTTT	CSASEGGFDSPLHF	-	-	TRBJ1-6	TRBV20-1
TGTGCCAGTAGTATGGAGTTCTACTACAATGAGCAGTTCTTC	CASSMEFYYNEQFF	-	-	TRBJ2-1	TRBV19
TGCGCCAGCAGACAGGGAACCCAATATGGCTACACCTTC	CASRQGTQYGYTF	-	-	TRBJ1-2	TRBV5-1
TGTGCCAGCAGAAACGGACAGGGGCCCTATCAGCCCCAGCATTTT	CASRNGQGPYQPQHF	TRBD1	few	TRBJ1-5	TRBV2